Listed below are T cell receptor beta chains from one sample, sequenced in a study of T cell repertoires and HLA-DP antigens. For these TCRs, the target antigens are not known. The table came from immunoSEQ multiplex PCR; TCRdb's copy has only in-frame clones and leaves some out. The table has around 70,000 clones, around 80% seen once; the top ten hold roughly 1.5%. The sample consisted of CD4+ T cells from PBMCs. These receptors came from a man aged 60 to 69 in good health and CMV-seronegative. The CDR3 runs from the conserved cysteine through the conserved F or W. A D gene is named only where the DNA matches it firmly. Only some rows state a clone size, as once, few, many or a class for expanded clones.

TGTGCCAGCTCACCAGGGACCAATCAGCCCCAGCATTTT	CASSPGTNQPQHF	TRBJ1-5	NA	TRBV18	few
TGTGCCAGCAGGTTACGCCCCCAGGATGCCTACGAGCAGTACTTC	CASRLRPQDAYEQYF	TRBJ2-7	NA	TRBV27	NA
TGTGCCAGCAGTGACGGGGGGGCTAGCACAGATACGCAGTATTTT	CASSDGGASTDTQYF	TRBJ2-3	NA	TRBV6-4	NA
TGTGCCAGCAGTGGGGAAGGAGATACGCAGTATTTT	CASSGEGDTQYF	TRBJ2-3	NA	TRBV6-1	NA
TGTGCCAGCACTCCGGAGAGGAAAGGGAATGAAAAACTGTTTTTT	CASTPERKGNEKLFF	TRBJ1-4	NA	TRBV2	few
TGTGCCAGCAGTTACGAATGGAGGGGCACTGAAGCTTTCTTT	CASSYEWRGTEAFF	TRBJ1-1	NA	TRBV6-5	NA
TGTGCCAGCAGTGAATCCCCCCTGGCGGCGTATGGCTACACCTTC	CASSESPLAAYGYTF	TRBJ1-2	NA	TRBV6-1	NA
TGCGCCAGCACACCAACAGGGGACACCCTCCACTTT	CASTPTGDTLHF	TRBJ1-6	TRBD1	TRBV10-2	few
TGTGCCAGCAGTCGAGAAAGGGGTAGCAATCAGCCCCAGCATTTT	CASSRERGSNQPQHF	TRBJ1-5	NA	TRBV4-2	NA
TGTGCCAGTAGTGGGACAGGGCCTGGAAACACCATATATTTT	CASSGTGPGNTIYF	TRBJ1-3	TRBD1	TRBV19	NA
TGTGCCAGCAGTTTACTAGCGGGGTGGGAGCAGTACTTC	CASSLLAGWEQYF	TRBJ2-7	TRBD2	TRBV27	NA
TGTGCCAGCAGCCCGGTGGGGGGGTTGAACACCGGGGAGCTGTTTTTT	CASSPVGGLNTGELFF	TRBJ2-2	TRBD2	TRBV7-8	once
TGTGCCAGCAGCTTAGTAGGAGGGATAAACATTCAGTACTTC	CASSLVGGINIQYF	TRBJ2-4	NA	TRBV11-2	NA
TGTGCCAGTGGAGACAGGGGAGGTGGAAACACCATATATTTT	CASGDRGGGNTIYF	TRBJ1-3	TRBD1	TRBV6-1	NA
TGTGCCAGCACCTACAGGGACAATGAGCAGTTCTTC	CASTYRDNEQFF	TRBJ2-1	NA	TRBV6-6	NA
TGTGCCTGGGAGTGGGGGGGTAACTATGGCTACACCTTC	CAWEWGGNYGYTF	TRBJ1-2	NA	TRBV30	few
TGTGCCAGTAGTGTGCTCAGGGATCCAGCGTATGGCTACACCTTC	CASSVLRDPAYGYTF	TRBJ1-2	NA	TRBV19	once
TGTGCCAGCAGCTTAGTCACCGGGACTAGTCCTATAGGGGAGCTGTTTTTT	CASSLVTGTSPIGELFF	TRBJ2-2	TRBD2	TRBV11-2	NA
TGTGCCAGCAGCGCCGCAGACCGGGATTACTATGGCTACACCTTC	CASSAADRDYYGYTF	TRBJ1-2	NA	TRBV7-2	NA
TGTGCCAGCAGTAGCCCAACTAGCGGGGGGGCGGTCCAGTACTTC	CASSSPTSGGAVQYF	TRBJ2-5	TRBD2	TRBV6-5	NA
TGCGCCAGCAGCTTATCAACCGTCAGCTCCTACGAGCAGTACTTC	CASSLSTVSSYEQYF	TRBJ2-7	NA	TRBV5-1	few